This paragraph covers one TCR beta chain sequence. Its antigen is still unknown. These data come from a study of cytomegalovirus exposure and HLA in healthy donors. The overall study: The study's early data release held some 85 million unique TCRs from HLA-typed donors. Whole-study results and caveats: According to a later analysis, most TCR beta chains associated with CMV appeared HLA-restricted. Upon later analysis, TCR association rates were observed to vary by HLA locus, being highest for DRB1 and lowest for HLA-C.

60 Vbeta and 13 Jbeta primers were used in PCR. The table came from immunoSEQ multiplex PCR; TCRdb's copy has only in-frame clones and leaves some out. The repertoire holds around 200,000 clones, with 82% as singletons. Whereas donors were nominally healthy upon sampling, unrecorded immune exposures were probable. This TCR was recovered from a middle-aged man in good health and CMV-seropositive. Sequenced material: PBMCs.

The CDR3 region is CASRDREQETQYF. The CDR3 DNA is TGTGCCAGCAGGGACAGGGAACAAGAGACCCAGTACTTC. V and J are TRBV25-1 and TRBJ2-5; 8 bases match TRBD1. The V segment lost 6 bases and the J segment 2 bases; nucleotides outside the gene matches: 2. Germline V gives CDR1 MGHDK, CDR2 SYGVNS. The CDR3 spans 13 residues.